The present TCR beta chain was sequenced within a study of blood T cells in healthy people across ages (dated by TCRdb to 2013 to 2016). Background for the entire study: Template switching captured roughly one uniquely barcoded TCR beta cDNA molecule per two T cells in model experiments. To track age-related changes in TCR beta repertoire diversity, the study relied on deep sequencing normalized with unique cDNA molecular identifiers. The donors were split into four age groups: young (average around 16 years), middle-aged (about 40), aged (over 55) and long-lived (roughly 80). To avoid experimental bias, donors of different ages were spread randomly across the sequencing lanes. Using the same blood draw, the study looked at two additional independent replicas of 1 million unique cDNA reads for two donors, one aged 18 to 29 and the other aged 80 or older. Findings and caveats that apply to the study as a whole: Because profiling used bulk unsorted PBMCs, naive and antigen-experienced compartments could not be compared conclusively. A strong correlation was found between observed TCR beta diversity and the percentage of naive T cells measured by flow cytometry. Compared with the aged group, more naive CD4+ T cells, fewer expanded clones and increased TCR diversity were shown by the long-lived group, suggesting age selection. As age increased, observed TCR beta diversity per million T cells dropped in a roughly linear way, and a significant reduction was already evident by age around 41. Because donor CMV infection status was unknown, age-related changes in expanded clonotypes were potentially confounded. Estimates of total diversity based on one million sequenced T cells were considered lower bounds and underestimates.

The donors were around 39 Caucasian individuals from Russia, aged 6 to 90 years, who were systemically healthy. Each donor gave 9 to 10 milliliters of peripheral blood, collected into EDTA-treated Vacutainer tubes. Ficoll-Paque density-gradient centrifugation was used to isolate PBMCs, with at least 6.5 million per sample. Total RNA was extracted from PBMCs with Trizol reagent, with at least 5 micrograms obtained per sample. For every donor, an aliquot of PBMCs went through flow cytometry to measure the percentages of naive CD45RAhigh/CD27high T cells. This clonotype was detected many times. Its antigen remains unidentified. No base-level quality is on record; no much larger clone is a single base apart. The protocol used for the library was 5' RACE. The reads were generated on an Illumina HiSeq 2500. A second roughly 7 to 12 cycle PCR used a sample-barcoded 5' primer and a J-beta primer mix. A unique molecular identifier was introduced onto each TCR beta cDNA molecule by a template-switch 5' adaptor carrying 12 random nucleotides. At least 2.5 million CDR3-containing paired-end reads were obtained from each sample. First-strand cDNA synthesis was performed from all RNA using the Mint cDNA synthesis kit, with priming by a TRBC-specific oligonucleotide. Following uracil-DNA glycosylase treatment, all cDNA underwent a first 18-cycle PCR with the universal primers M1SS and BC2_uni_R. On the study's bioinformatics: For normalization, 1 million high-quality reads were randomly selected from each sample, with every read carrying a distinct molecular identifier. Instead of being binned into consensus sequences, reads that shared molecular identifiers were thrown out. CDR3 identification, clonotype clustering and error correction used MiTCR with a Q25 quality threshold and the strictest error-elimination algorithm. A nonparametric unseen species model using Euler transformation provided a lower-bound estimate of total TCR beta diversity. TCRdb handled the public reads itself, with Q25 trimming in fastp and clone calling in MiXCR, and kept productive beta chains. Under each unique CDR3 protein, matching rows form one entry showing the most common genes and DNA. For this entry, the V and J calls and clone size follow TCRdb and not the study's own pipeline. The sample records approximately 680,000 distinct CDR3 sequences, around 32% of which are singletons. The ten largest clones represent approximately 15% of the sample.

The sequence was collected from a woman of 80 years or more in good health. Donor details come from another sample of the same person, matched by shared clones. Sequenced material: blood.

The CDR3 sequence is CASSYRGQGGQYF. The bases are TGTGCCAGCAGTTACCGGGGACAGGGGGGGCAGTATTTT. The rearrangement combines TRBV6-5 with TRBJ2-3, and 11 junctional nucleotides match TRBD1. V is trimmed back by 2 bases and J by 11 bases, and the junction contains 3 bases that no gene match accounts for. CDR1 and CDR2 are drawn from the germline V gene: MNHEY, SVGAGI. Taken from cysteine to phenylalanine, the CDR3 has 13 residues. Only the CDR3 part of the read is kept: 39 bases, read in frame from the first base.